Each of the 25 T cell receptor beta chains below was sequenced from the same sample in a study of cytomegalovirus exposure and HLA in healthy donors. The PCR ran on 60 Vbeta and 13 Jbeta primers. Data came from immunoSEQ multiplex PCR; TCRdb stores just in-frame clones and leaves some out. The sample contains approximately 50,000 clones, 65% to 90% of which appear only once. Sequencing used PBMCs. Every receptor here comes from a man aged 25 to 40 in good health and CMV-seronegative.

This chain connects TRBV4-3 to TRBJ2-1, with TRBD2 matching over 9 bases. V shed 1 base, J shed 4 bases, and the junction held 5 bases outside the gene matches. CDR1 is LGHNA and CDR2 is YSLEER in the germline V gene. The CDR3 extends over 16 amino acids. Here the CDR3 DNA reads TGCGCCAGCAGCCAAGGAGGTCTAGCGGGGTACAATGAGCAGTTCTTC. Protein sequence: CASSQGGLAGYNEQFF.

The chain carries TRBV27 and TRBJ2-7; D may be TRBD2 (7 bases). Germline V gene lookup returns CDR1 MNHEY and CDR2 SMNVEV (reference sequence). The CDR3 is 14 amino acids. V lost 3 bases and J lost 3, with 12 bases in between. The CDR3 DNA reads TGTGCCAGCAGTTTTGGGGGGGCGGTCTACGAGCAGTACTTC. It encodes CASSFGGAVYEQYF.

This clone was recorded a few times. The chain employs TRBV2 and TRBJ1-4; D may be TRBD1 (6 bases). Per germline, CDR1 SNHLY and CDR2 FYNNEI. This CDR3 region has 15 residues. V gave up 4 bases and J gave up 8 bases, with 17 bases separating them. The CDR3 loop reads CASSGVGQRGEKLFF. CDR3 DNA sequence: TGTGCCAGCAGTGGGGTTGGACAGAGGGGAGAAAAACTGTTTTTT. Using reference TRBV2 and TRBJ1-4 for the parts outside the CDR3, the full variable domain is EPEVTQTPSHQVTQMGQEVILRCVPISNHLYFYWYRQILGQKVEFLVSFYNNEISEKSEIFDDQFSVERPDGSNFTLKIRSTKLEDSAMYFCASSGVGQRGEKLFFGSGTQLSVL.

This clone was observed a few times. V is TRBV7-9 and J is TRBJ1-1, with D hard to call. V lost 5 bases to trimming and J lost 5 bases, with 15 bases between them. The length of the CDR3 is 14 residues. The V gene's germline CDR1 is SEHNR and CDR2 FQNEAQ (reference sequence). The CDR3 nucleotides read TGTGCCAGCAGCCCCCAGACGCCGGGGACTGAAGCTTTCTTT. This encodes CASSPQTPGTEAFF.

The chain joins TRBV19 to TRBJ2-7, with D maybe TRBD1 (6 bases). Trimming pared 6 bases from V and 2 bases from J, leaving 14 bases between. There are 14 residues in the CDR3. Germline V CDR1 and CDR2: LNHDA, SQIVND (reference sequence). The CDR3 here is CASSTTGTAYEQYF. CDR3 DNA sequence: TGTGCCAGTAGCACTACAGGGACCGCCTACGAGCAGTACTTC.

The genes are TRBV5-4 and TRBJ1-2, with 9 positions matching TRBD1. With V trimmed by 4 bases and J by 7 bases, 11 bases remained unmatched. The germline V gene encodes CDR1 SGHNT and CDR2 YYREEE (reference sequence). The CDR3 spans 15 residues. Here the CDR3 DNA reads TGTGCCAGCAGCCTAAAGACAGGGGGACTTTTTGGCTACACCTTC. Protein sequence: CASSLKTGGLFGYTF.

The V call is TRBV11-3, the J call TRBJ2-4; a possible D gene is TRBD2 (7 bases). The germline V gene has CDR1 SGHNT and CDR2 YENEEA. Between the trimmed V and J ends, which lost 4 bases and 2 bases, there was a span of 9 bases. The CDR3 totals 14 residues. CDR3 residues: CASSWGGTKNIQYF. DNA of the CDR3: TGTGCCAGCAGCTGGGGGGGCACCAAAAACATTCAGTACTTC. Together with reference TRBV11-3 and TRBJ2-4, the CDR3 gives the full variable domain: EAGVVQSPRYKIIEKKQPVAFWCNPISGHNTLYWYLQNLGQGPELLIRYENEEAVDDSQLPKDRFSAERLKGVDSTLKIQPAELGDSAVYLCASSWGGTKNIQYFGAGTRLSVL.

This chain joins TRBV18 and TRBJ2-1; the D gene is possibly TRBD2 (5 bases). V was trimmed by 4 bases and J by 6 bases, leaving 16 bases between them. The CDR3 consists of 15 residues. Germline V gene data show CDR1 as KGHSH and CDR2 as LQKENI. CDR3 protein: CASSRSGPPGNEQFF. The CDR3 DNA sequence: TGTGCCAGCTCACGGAGCGGCCCCCCGGGCAATGAGCAGTTCTTC.

The V call is TRBV7-2, the J call TRBJ2-5, with 12 bases fitting TRBD2. The DNA end is more similar to TRBJ2-7, so the J call may be wrong. The CDR3 covers 16 residues. Germline CDR1 SGHTA, CDR2 FQGNSA. CDR3 bases: TGTGCCAGCAGCTTAAAGAGGACTAGCGGGACCTACGAGCAGTACTTC. Translating it yields CASSLKRTSGTYEQYF.

This chain links TRBV5-1 with TRBJ1-6; TRBD1 matches at 10 bases. The length of the CDR3 is 15 residues. Germline CDR1 and CDR2: SGHRS and YFSETQ. J was trimmed by 8 bases and V by 0 bases; bases with no gene match: 2. The DNA for the CDR3 is TGCGCCAGCAGCTTGGTGGGACAGGGGTATTCACCCCTCCACTTT. This encodes CASSLVGQGYSPLHF.

V is TRBV30 and J is TRBJ2-7, with 7 bases fitting TRBD2. Germline V lookup: CDR1 GTSNPN, CDR2 SVGIG (reference sequence). CDR3 length equals 14 residues. The V segment lost 0 bases and the J segment 1 base; nucleotides outside the gene matches: 3. CDR3 loop: CAWSVLASSYEQYF. CDR3 in DNA: TGTGCCTGGAGTGTACTAGCGTCATCCTACGAGCAGTACTTC. Full variable domain (missing parts from reference TRBV30 and TRBJ2-7): SQTIHQWPATLVQPVGSPLSLECTVEGTSNPNLYWYRQAAGRGLQLLFYSVGIGQISSEVPQNLSASRPQDRQFILSSKKLLLSDSGFYLCAWSVLASSYEQYFGPGTRLTVT.

The J gene is TRBJ2-2, the V gene TRBV7-2; 9 nucleotides line up with TRBD1. With V trimmed by 5 bases and J by 7 bases, 5 bases remained unmatched. The germline V gene encodes CDR1 SGHTA and CDR2 FQGNSA. The CDR3 has 14 amino acids. The DNA of the CDR3 is TGTGCCAGCAGCCACAGGGGGCTGGACGGGGAGCTGTTTTTT. It translates to CASSHRGLDGELFF.

The chain is built from TRBV12-5 and TRBJ1-4; D is unclear. Trimming took 6 bases from V and 7 from J, leaving 12 bases between them. CDR1 LGHNT and CDR2 FRNRAP come from the germline V gene. This CDR3 has 13 amino acids. CDR3 protein: CASGPPGIEKLFF. The CDR3 bases are TGTGCTAGTGGCCCCCCGGGGATTGAAAAACTGTTTTTT.

The rearrangement uses TRBV6-5 and TRBJ1-1; D is unclear. From germline, CDR1 is MNHEY and CDR2 SVGAGI. The V end was cut by 0 bases, the J end by 4 bases, with 6 bases between. This CDR3 is 13 amino acids long. The CDR3 DNA reads TGTGCCAGCAGTTACTCGGGGAGCACTGAAGCTTTCTTT. The encoded protein is CASSYSGSTEAFF.

J is TRBJ2-1 and V is TRBV6-6; 10 bases are a match to TRBD2. This CDR3 region has 14 residues. Trimming cost V 8 bases and J 4 bases; bases outside gene matches: 5. Germline lookup yields CDR1 MNHNY and CDR2 SVGAGI (reference sequence). DNA of the CDR3: TGTGCCAGCTGCCTTAGCGGGGGGTACAATGAGCAGTTCTTC. The encoded protein is CASCLSGGYNEQFF.

V usage is TRBV15 and J usage is TRBJ1-4, with TRBD1 as a possible D gene (6 bases). Germline loops: CDR1 LNHNV, CDR2 YYDKDF (reference sequence). V lost 4 bases and J lost 8, with 14 bases in between. There are 14 residues in the CDR3. The CDR3 protein is CATSTGGGQEKLFF. The CDR3 bases are TGTGCCACCAGCACCGGGGGGGGGCAAGAAAAACTGTTTTTT.

The gene calls are TRBV6-5 and TRBJ1-2; D might be TRBD1 (5 bases). Trimming removed 0 bases from V and 0 bases from J, with 8 bases in between. The germline gives CDR1 MNHEY, CDR2 SVGAGI. The CDR3 loop spans 15 amino acids. The CDR3 reads CASSYSGGTNYGYTF. CDR3 coding DNA: TGTGCCAGCAGTTACTCGGGGGGGACTAACTATGGCTACACCTTC.

The chain links TRBV5-8 to TRBJ2-3; no clear D. The V end lost 4 bases, the J end lost 6 bases, and 9 bases lay between the germline ends. The CDR3 runs to 12 residues. Germline CDR1 SGHTS, CDR2 YDEGEE. CDR3 protein: CASSPSGDTQYF. The DNA for the CDR3 is TGTGCCAGCAGCCCATCAGGCGATACGCAGTATTTT. Supplemented by reference TRBV5-8 and TRBJ2-3, the full variable domain reads EAGVTQSPTHLIKTRGQQATLRCSPISGHTSVYWYQQALGLGLQFLLWYDEGEERNRGNFPPRFSGRQFPNYSSELNVNALELEDSALYLCASSPSGDTQYFGPGTRLTVL.

V gene TRBV6-5 combines with J gene TRBJ2-2; 7 bases agree with TRBD1. There are 15 residues in the CDR3. After removal of 2 bases from V and 4 bases from J, the junction contained 4 bases not matched to a gene. The germline V gene has CDR1 MNHEY and CDR2 SVGAGI. The CDR3 sequence: CASSYKGAPTGELFF. The CDR3, as DNA: TGTGCCAGCAGTTACAAGGGGGCTCCCACCGGGGAGCTGTTTTTT.

This sequence joins TRBV2 and TRBJ2-5; 12 bases fit TRBD2. V was clipped by 11 bases and J by 1 base; unmatched bases: 8. The CDR3 covers 15 residues. Germline values: CDR1 SNHLY, CDR2 FYNNEI. As DNA, the CDR3 is TGTGCCTCTTCGACTAGCGGGGGTCCCCAAGAGACCCAGTACTTC. It specifies CASSTSGGPQETQYF.

The rearrangement links TRBV18 to TRBJ1-6, with D possibly matching TRBD1 (5 bases). V lost 3 bases, J lost 10 bases, and 16 bases lay in between. The CDR3 loop spans 15 amino acids. The germline V gene has CDR1 KGHSH and CDR2 LQKENI. The CDR3 DNA is TGTGCCAGCTCACCTAATACAGGAGGGGAATCACCCCTCCACTTT. Translating gives CASSPNTGGESPLHF.

The chain carries TRBV4-3 and TRBJ2-3, with TRBD2 matching 10 bases. With 0 bases clipped from V and 5 bases from J, the junction kept 8 bases outside the gene matches. CDR3 length: 17 amino acids. CDR1 is LGHNA, CDR2 YSLEER, per germline. The CDR3 DNA is TGCGCCAGCAGCCAAGATTGGCTAGCGGGAGATATAGATACGCAGTATTTT. Its translation is CASSQDWLAGDIDTQYF.

The J gene is TRBJ2-7, the V gene TRBV29-1; perhaps TRBD1 as D (6 bases). CDR1 is SQVTM and CDR2 is ANQGSEA in the germline V gene. The CDR3 runs 14 residues. Trimming shortened V by 6 bases and J by 0 bases, and 15 bases separated the two germline ends. The CDR3 region is CSVYRDNLSYEQYF. The CDR3 bases are TGCAGCGTATACAGGGACAACCTCTCCTACGAGCAGTACTTC.

This clone was seen a handful of times. This rearrangement joins TRBV4-3 to TRBJ1-4, with D perhaps TRBD1 (5 bases). With 1 base removed from V and 4 bases from J, the gap between germline ends came to 10 bases. CDR1 and CDR2 from the germline V gene are LGHNA and YSLEER. The CDR3 contains 15 residues. The CDR3 DNA reads as TGCGCCAGCAGCCAAGGACAGTCGGATAATGAAAAACTGTTTTTT. This codes for CASSQGQSDNEKLFF.

The DNA of the CDR3 is TGCGCCAGCCGAGGGCAGGGGAATTCACCCCTCCACTTT. As protein: CASRGQGNSPLHF. The chain has TRBV4-3 and TRBJ1-6; tentatively, D is TRBD1 (6 bases). The V end was cut by 8 bases, the J end by 7 bases, with 12 bases between. The CDR3 is 13 residues long. Germline CDR1 and CDR2: LGHNA and YSLEER.